The clone carrying this T cell receptor beta chain has a handful of counts. Its antigen is not identified. These data come from a study of T cell repertoires in cytomegalovirus infection. Germline values: CDR1 SNHLY, CDR2 FYNNEI. The CDR3 is 14 amino acids. Trimming cost V 4 bases and J 1 base; bases outside gene matches: 3. The study's findings and limits: It was HLA-C-restricted CMV-specific TCR beta clonotypes that dominated the response ex vivo.

MiXCR, run by TCRdb on the reads, gives a single entry per CDR3 protein. The repertoire has some 920,000 distinct CDR3 sequences, approximately 32% of them found once; the top ten carry 10% to 15%. The clonotype was recovered from a human donor in good health (CMV status not recorded). Some clones in this sample may be carry-over from other donors' samples. Sequencing used cultured CD8+ T cells from PBMCs, obtained from culture after CMV antigen stimulation. The J gene is TRBJ1-1, the V gene TRBV2; 7 nucleotides match TRBD1. CDR3: CASSGNRGNTEAFF. The DNA of the CDR3 is TGTGCCAGCAGTGGGAACAGGGGGAACACTGAAGCTTTCTTT.